A selection of T cell receptor beta chains follows, all from one sample in a study of blood T cell repertoires in COVID-19. Clones were read by immunoSEQ multiplex PCR, and TCRdb kept only the in-frame ones, dropping some. The profile shows approximately 360,000 clones, approximately 88% of them singletons. The sample consisted of PBMCs or T cells enriched from blood (not recorded which). Receptors were obtained from a woman aged 25 to 45 with acute COVID-19. Both conserved end residues are part of each CDR3. A D gene is named only where the DNA matches it firmly. A row's size may be missing; if present it is once, few, many or a size class.

>TRBV7-2|TRBD2|TRBJ2-4|NA
TGTGCCAGCAGCTTTGGTGGTAGCGGGGTCCTAGCCAAAAACATTCAGTACTTC
CASSFGGSGVLAKNIQYF
>TRBV19|TRBD1|TRBJ1-2|NA
TGTGCCAGTAGTATCGGACAGGCCGACGTCAGCTACACCTTC
CASSIGQADVSYTF
>TRBV10-3|NA|TRBJ1-2|NA
TGTGCCATCAGTGAGTGGGCAGGGGATTCGGGCTATGGCTACACCTTC
CAISEWAGDSGYGYTF
>TRBV7-9|TRBD2|TRBJ2-3|NA
TGTGCCAGCAGCCCGCAGGGACTAGCTTTTTCAGATACGCAGTATTTT
CASSPQGLAFSDTQYF
>TRBV5-1|NA|TRBJ1-1|NA
TGCGCCAGCAGCTTGGGAGAGATAAACACTGAAGCTTTCTTT
CASSLGEINTEAFF
>TRBV20-1|NA|TRBJ1-1|NA
TGCAGTGCCAGTACCCCAGGGAACACTGAAGCTTTCTTT
CSASTPGNTEAFF
>TRBV6-2/TRBV6-3|NA|TRBJ1-5|NA
TGTGCCAGCAGTTACTCGATTGGGGGGCAGCCCCAGCATTTT
CASSYSIGGQPQHF
>TRBV20-1|NA|TRBJ2-3|NA
TGCAGTGCTAGTCTTGTCGTGGGCGCAGATACGCAGTATTTT
CSASLVVGADTQYF
>TRBV9|NA|TRBJ1-4|NA
TGTGCCAGCAGCGTCCAGGGGACGTTCGAAAAACTGTTTTTT
CASSVQGTFEKLFF
>TRBV4-1|NA|TRBJ2-2|once
TGCGCCAGCAGCCAAGAGCTCAGTTATCCCGGGGAGCTGTTTTTT
CASSQELSYPGELFF
>TRBV9|TRBD1|TRBJ1-5|NA
TGTGCCAGCAGTCCCGGGACAGTCTCCCAGCCCCAGCATTTT
CASSPGTVSQPQHF
>TRBV4-1|NA|TRBJ2-7|NA
TGCGCCAGCAGCCCTATCGGGACACCCTACGAGCAGTACTTC
CASSPIGTPYEQYF
>TRBV11-2|NA|TRBJ1-2|NA
TGTGCCAGCCGCGCCCACGACGGGGGGGCGCGTGGCTACACCTTC
CASRAHDGGARGYTF
>TRBV29-1|NA|TRBJ1-2|NA
TGCAGCGTTGAAGGAGAGTCTTTAGGGAGCTATGGCTACACCTTC
CSVEGESLGSYGYTF
>TRBV2|TRBD1|TRBJ2-5|NA
TGTGCCAGCAGTGAAGAGGGGGCTGAACAAGAGACCCAGTACTTC
CASSEEGAEQETQYF
>TRBV10-3|NA|TRBJ1-2|NA
TGTGCCATCAGCCAGATGGACAGCTCCTATGGCTACACCTTC
CAISQMDSSYGYTF
>TRBV3-1/TRBV3-2|TRBD1|TRBJ2-3|NA
TGTGCCAGCAGCCAAACCGGGACAGGGGTACAGTATTTT
CASSQTGTGVQYF
>TRBV5-1|NA|TRBJ2-3|NA
TGCGCCAGCAGCCATGAAGCCACAGATACGCAGTATTTT
CASSHEATDTQYF
>TRBV19|NA|TRBJ1-2|NA
TGTGCCAGTAGTATTCGAACGGCGGACTATGGCTACACCTTC
CASSIRTADYGYTF
>TRBV4-1|NA|TRBJ1-4|few
TGCGCCAGCAGCCCATTTAGTGCCGAAAAACTGTTTTTT
CASSPFSAEKLFF
>TRBV6-4|TRBD2|TRBJ2-3|NA
TGTGCCAGCAGTGACGGACGGGGGGGTAGCACAGATACGCAGTATTTT
CASSDGRGGSTDTQYF
>TRBV10-3|TRBD1|TRBJ2-1|NA
TGTGCCACCGGACAGGGTAACAATGAGCAGTTCTTC
CATGQGNNEQFF
>TRBV7-9|NA|TRBJ2-1|NA
TGTGCCAGCAGCTCCGGGACAAGATACAATGAGCAGTTCTTC
CASSSGTRYNEQFF
>TRBV30|NA|TRBJ1-4|few
TGTGCCTGGAGTGTACGGGGGGCTGCTAATGAAAAACTGTTTTTT
CAWSVRGAANEKLFF
>TRBV18|TRBD1|TRBJ2-2|once
TGTGCCAGCTCACCATTCGTAGGGGGCCAAAACACCGGGGAGCTGTTTTTT
CASSPFVGGQNTGELFF
>TRBV7-3|TRBD2|TRBJ2-1|few
TGTGCCAGCGGTAGCGGGGGTCCCTACAATGAGCAGTTCTTC
CASGSGGPYNEQFF
>TRBV30|NA|TRBJ2-1|NA
TGTGCCTGGAGTTCCAGCGGAGAGTACAATGAGCAGTTCTTC
CAWSSSGEYNEQFF
>TRBV7-2|NA|TRBJ2-5|NA
TGTGCCAGCAGCTTAGGAGGGTTCCAAGAGACCCAGTACTTC
CASSLGGFQETQYF
>TRBV9|TRBD1|TRBJ2-7|NA
TGTGCCAGCAGCTCCCGGACAGGATCCTACGAGCAGTACTTC
CASSSRTGSYEQYF
>TRBV7-9|NA|TRBJ2-4|NA
TGTGCCAGCAGCCTGGAGGGGGCGGGCAAAAACATTCAGTACTTC
CASSLEGAGKNIQYF
>TRBV27|NA|TRBJ2-3|NA
TGTGCCAGCAGTCCTAGGCTTACAGATACGCAGTATTTT
CASSPRLTDTQYF
>TRBV5-1|NA|TRBJ1-1|NA
TGCGCCAGCAGGCAGGACGCGGGATCCGTGGGAACTGAAGCTTTCTTT
CASRQDAGSVGTEAFF
>TRBV27|NA|TRBJ1-5|NA
TGTGCCAGCAGAACGGACACTACTAGCAATCAGCCCCAGCATTTT
CASRTDTTSNQPQHF
>TRBV4-1|TRBD1|TRBJ2-1|NA
TGCGCCAGCAGCCAAGAGCCCAGGGGGCGGGATGAGCAGTTCTTC
CASSQEPRGRDEQFF
>TRBV2|NA|TRBJ1-2|NA
TGTGCCAGCAGTAAGCAGGGTACTTATGGCTACACCTTC
CASSKQGTYGYTF
>TRBV5-1|TRBD1|TRBJ1-2|NA
TGCGCCAGCCGATTGGAGACAGGGAGTAATGGCTACACCTTC
CASRLETGSNGYTF
>TRBV4-3|TRBD1|TRBJ1-4|NA
TGCGCCAGCAGCCAAGACCCCACAGGGGGTGGAAAACTGTTTTTT
CASSQDPTGGGKLFF
>TRBV2|TRBD1|TRBJ1-2|NA
TGTGCCAGCAGTGAATATGGAGGACAGGGGTTCAATGGCTACACCTTC
CASSEYGGQGFNGYTF
>TRBV2|TRBD1|TRBJ2-1|NA
TGTGCCAGTCAAACCGGGACAGGGATCTACAATGAGCAGTTCTTC
CASQTGTGIYNEQFF
>TRBV2|TRBD1|TRBJ1-6|NA
TGTGCCAGCAGTCCCCCCCCGACAGGGGTAGGCTATAATTCACCCCTCCACTTT
CASSPPPTGVGYNSPLHF
>TRBV10-1|NA|TRBJ1-1|NA
TGCGCCAGCAGTCAAGGGGCCTATAACACTGAAGCTTTCTTT
CASSQGAYNTEAFF
>TRBV29-1|TRBD1|TRBJ1-1|NA
TGCAGCGTTGGACAGGGAACTAGAGCTTTCTTT
CSVGQGTRAFF
>TRBV6-2/TRBV6-3|NA|TRBJ1-6|NA
TGTGCCAGCAGTTACGTCGTGAATTCACCCCTCCACTTT
CASSYVVNSPLHF
>TRBV19|NA|TRBJ1-5|NA
TGTGCCAGTAACAAGATCCCCAATAGCAATCAGCCCCAGCATTTT
CASNKIPNSNQPQHF